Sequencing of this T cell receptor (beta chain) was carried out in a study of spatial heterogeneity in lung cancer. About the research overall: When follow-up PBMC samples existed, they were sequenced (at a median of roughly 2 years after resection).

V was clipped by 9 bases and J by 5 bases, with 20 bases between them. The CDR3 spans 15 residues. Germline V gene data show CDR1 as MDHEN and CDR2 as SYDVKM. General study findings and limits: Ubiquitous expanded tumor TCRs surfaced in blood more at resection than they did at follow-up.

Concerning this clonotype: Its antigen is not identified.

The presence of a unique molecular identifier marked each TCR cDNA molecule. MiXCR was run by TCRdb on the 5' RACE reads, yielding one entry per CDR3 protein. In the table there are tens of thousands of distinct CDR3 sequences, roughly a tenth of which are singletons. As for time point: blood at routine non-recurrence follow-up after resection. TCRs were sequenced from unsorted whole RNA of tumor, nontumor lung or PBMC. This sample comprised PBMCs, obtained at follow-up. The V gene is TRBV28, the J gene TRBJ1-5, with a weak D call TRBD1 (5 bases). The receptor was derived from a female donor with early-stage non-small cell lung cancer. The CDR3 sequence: CASNLRGRYDQPQHF. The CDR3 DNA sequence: TGTGCCAGTAACCTACGGGGGAGGTATGATCAGCCCCAGCATTTT.